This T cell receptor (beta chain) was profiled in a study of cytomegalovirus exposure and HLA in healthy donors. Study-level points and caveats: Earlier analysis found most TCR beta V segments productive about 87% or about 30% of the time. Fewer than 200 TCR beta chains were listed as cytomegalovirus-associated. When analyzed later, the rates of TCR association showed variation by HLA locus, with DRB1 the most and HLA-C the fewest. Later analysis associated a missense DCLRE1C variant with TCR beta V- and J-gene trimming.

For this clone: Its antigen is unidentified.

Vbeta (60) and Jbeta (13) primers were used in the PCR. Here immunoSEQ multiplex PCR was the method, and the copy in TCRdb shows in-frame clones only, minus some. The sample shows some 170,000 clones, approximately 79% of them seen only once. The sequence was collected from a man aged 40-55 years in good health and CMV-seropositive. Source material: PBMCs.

The CDR3 DNA follows: TGTGCCAGCAGCTTAGGAACTCTAGCGGGAGGGTCCTACGAGCAGTACTTC. Protein: CASSLGTLAGGSYEQYF. The V and J genes are TRBV7-8 and TRBJ2-7, with 12 bases fitting TRBD2. Germline CDR1 is SGHVS and CDR2 is FQNEAQ. This CDR3 has 17 amino acids. Trimming at V came to 1 base and at J to 1 base, leaving 5 bases not matched to a gene.